The clone carrying this T cell receptor (beta chain) has a count of ten or more. What it binds is unknown. TCRdb reanalysed the reads using MiXCR and keeps one entry per CDR3 protein. The table includes approximately 990,000 distinct CDR3 sequences, more than 25% detected once. This sample stems from a study of T cell repertoires in cytomegalovirus infection. Trimming shortened V by 3 bases and J by 4 bases, and 13 bases separated the two germline ends. The CDR3 totals 14 residues. CDR1 and CDR2 (germline): SGHRS, YFSETQ. The chain uses TRBV5-1 and TRBJ1-1; D not certain. The TCR originated in a human donor in good health (CMV status not recorded). Some clones in this sample may be carry-over from other donors' samples. Sequences were derived from cultured CD8+ T cells from PBMCs, sampled from culture after CMV antigen stimulation. CDR3 nucleotide sequence: TGCGCCAGCAGCTCAAATCCGGCGTCCACTGAAGCTTTCTTT. Translating gives CASSSNPASTEAFF.